Below are 25 T cell receptor beta chains sequenced from a single sample in a study of identical twins (dated by TCRdb to 2016 to 2017). Receptor amplification or capture employed 5' RACE. The sample was run on an Illumina HiSeq 2000. TCRdb cleaned the public reads at Q25 with fastp, built clones with MiXCR and kept in-frame beta chains. CDR3 protein duplicates are merged, each entry listing the most common genes and DNA. This sample is represented by around 480,000 distinct CDR3 sequences; approximately 15% of them were singletons. Over 0.5% of the sample goes to the ten largest clones. A further study also used this sample, focusing on yellow fever vaccine responses in identical twins.

Material: CD4+ T cells sorted from blood. These receptors were obtained from a woman aged 18-29 years in good health.

This chain uses TRBV7-2 with TRBJ2-3; TRBD2 is a possible D gene (6 bases). CDR1 and CDR2 from the germline V gene are SGHTA and FQGNSA. Trimming took off 6 bases at V and 2 bases at J, with 12 bases between the two ends. This CDR3 is 14 amino acids long. CDR3 sequence: CASRLGTLTDTQYF. The CDR3 bases are TGTGCCAGCAGACTCGGGACTCTCACAGATACGCAGTATTTT.

This clonotype was seen more than once but under ten times. This chain links TRBV4-3 with TRBJ2-4, with D possibly matching TRBD2 (5 bases). The CDR3 runs 15 residues. Germline loops: CDR1 LGHNA, CDR2 YSLEER. V was pared by 1 base and J by 7 bases, with 14 bases between. CDR3 sequence (DNA): TGCGCCAGCAGCCAAGCACCGACGGGATCCAACATTCAGTACTTC. As protein: CASSQAPTGSNIQYF.

The J gene is TRBJ2-3, the V gene TRBV11-3; 10 nucleotides match TRBD2. Germline loops: CDR1 SGHNT, CDR2 YENEEA. The CDR3 is made up of 15 amino acids. Trimming removed 8 bases from V and 3 bases from J; junction bases left unmatched: 8. DNA of the CDR3: TGTGCCAGCGGTACCGGGACTAGCGATACAGATACGCAGTATTTT. Translated: CASGTGTSDTDTQYF.

This clonotype appeared a few times. CDR3 residues: CASSPRDRDYNEQFF. The CDR3, as DNA: TGTGCCAGCAGCCCCCGGGACAGGGACTACAATGAGCAGTTCTTC. V usage is TRBV5-5 and J usage is TRBJ2-1; TRBD1 matches 9 bases. From germline, CDR1 is SGHKS and CDR2 YYEKEE (reference sequence). This CDR3 is 15 amino acids long. Losses at the gene ends were 4 bases for V and 3 bases for J; bases not matched to a gene: 5. Based on the CDR3 plus reference TRBV5-5 and TRBJ2-1, the full variable domain is DAGVTQSPTHLIKTRGQQVTLRCSPISGHKSVSWYQQVLGQGPQFIFQYYEKEERGRGNFPDRFSARQFPNYSSELNVNALLLGDSALYLCASSPRDRDYNEQFFGPGTRLTVL.

The table lists this clonotype with a few counts. This rearrangement joins TRBV6-2 or TRBV6-3 to TRBJ1-1, with D hard to call. Trimming removed 7 bases from V and 3 bases from J, with 6 bases in between. Germline CDR1 MNHEY, CDR2 SVGEGT. The CDR3 runs 11 residues. The CDR3 DNA reads TGTGCCAGCATTGAGGACACTGAAGCTTTCTTT. This encodes CASIEDTEAFF.

In its sample, this clonotype was seen a few times. The chain is built from TRBV20-1 and TRBJ1-1, with D possibly matching TRBD1 (5 bases). The length of the CDR3 is 11 residues. CDR1 and CDR2 from the germline V gene are DFQATT and SNEGSKA (reference sequence). V lost 6 bases and J lost 7, with 12 bases in between. The CDR3 coding sequence is TGCAGTGCCATAGGGGCCTTTGAAGCTTTCTTT. This encodes CSAIGAFEAFF.

The chain couples TRBV6-1 to TRBJ2-1, with D possibly being TRBD2 (6 bases). The CDR3 loop spans 15 amino acids. Germline V CDR1 and CDR2: MNHNS, SASEGT. V lost 6 bases, J lost 6 bases, and 18 bases lay in between. Here the CDR3 DNA reads TGTGCCAGCAGCGGCCTGGGGGGAGTACGCAATGAGCAGTTCTTC. The encoded protein is CASSGLGGVRNEQFF.

This chain links TRBV29-1 with TRBJ2-5, with D perhaps matching TRBD1 (6 bases). CDR3 length: 12 amino acids. Germline CDR1 reads SQVTM; CDR2 reads ANQGSEA. The V end was cut by 6 bases, the J end by 4 bases, with 12 bases between. The CDR3 DNA reads TGCAGCGTGTCGACAGGTTTAGAGACCCAGTACTTC. It translates to CSVSTGLETQYF.

In its sample, this clonotype was seen many times. V gene TRBV29-1 combines with J gene TRBJ2-3; TRBD2 matches at 10 bases. V shed 3 bases, J shed 2 bases, and the junction held 11 bases outside the gene matches. This CDR3 comprises 17 residues. CDR1 is SQVTM and CDR2 is ANQGSEA in the germline V gene. The CDR3 bases are TGCAGCGTTGAGGGGTCTAAGCGGGGGGGAACCACAGATACGCAGTATTTT. Protein: CSVEGSKRGGTTDTQYF.

In its sample, this clonotype was seen a few times. CDR3 protein: CASSGTVPRTDTQYF. The CDR3 nucleotides are TGCGCCAGCAGCGGGACAGTCCCTCGCACAGATACGCAGTATTTT. The genes are TRBV10-1 and TRBJ2-3, with 7 bases identical to TRBD1. This CDR3 comprises 15 residues. Germline assignment: CDR1 WNHNN and CDR2 SYGVQD (reference sequence). Trimming at V came to 6 bases and at J to 1 base, leaving 7 bases not matched to a gene.

Many counts were recorded for this clonotype. CDR3 in DNA: TGCGCCAGCAGCTTCCCCGCAGGGGGTGCGGACACCGGGGAGCTGTTTTTT. It is translated as CASSFPAGGADTGELFF. V usage is TRBV5-1 and J usage is TRBJ2-2, with 7 bases identical to TRBD1. The CDR3 runs 17 residues. Trimming at V came to 2 bases and at J to 3 bases, leaving 10 bases not matched to a gene. In germline, CDR1 is SGHRS, CDR2 YFSETQ.

This chain joins TRBV3-1 and TRBJ2-2; 9 bases are shared with TRBD1. The CDR3 has 14 amino acids. V trimming: 6 bases; J trimming: 6 bases; junction bases outside the gene matches: 5. Germline CDR1 reads LGHDT; CDR2 reads YNNKEL (reference sequence). The CDR3 spells CASRRTGVAGELFF. The CDR3 DNA sequence: TGTGCCAGCAGACGGACAGGGGTGGCCGGGGAGCTGTTTTTT.

The J gene is TRBJ2-1, the V gene TRBV14, with TRBD2 matching 9 bases. This CDR3 is built from 18 residues. Germline V lookup: CDR1 SGHDN, CDR2 FVKESK. The junction had 15 bases not matched to a gene; V was cut back by 2 bases and J by 7 bases. The DNA of the CDR3 is TGTGCCAGCAGCCAACGTAGTAGCGGGAGTCCCTTTAGTAATGAGCAGTTCTTC. Translating it yields CASSQRSSGSPFSNEQFF.

This clonotype was detected a few times. The gene calls are TRBV7-9 and TRBJ2-1; D uncertain. The length of the CDR3 is 16 residues. V was shortened by 5 bases and J by 1 base, with 15 bases between the two germline ends. CDR1 and CDR2 (germline): SEHNR, FQNEAQ (reference sequence). The CDR3 is CASSPPRMSSYNEQFF. The CDR3 DNA sequence: TGTGCCAGCAGCCCTCCTAGGATGTCGTCCTACAATGAGCAGTTCTTC.

This chain uses TRBV11-2 with TRBJ2-1; TRBD1 aligns across 10 bases. There are 15 residues in the CDR3. Losses at the gene ends were 5 bases for V and 4 bases for J; bases not matched to a gene: 5. Germline lookup yields CDR1 SGHAT and CDR2 FQNNGV. DNA of the CDR3: TGTGCCAGCAGCCAAGACAGGGGGCTGTACAATGAGCAGTTCTTC. This sequence encodes CASSQDRGLYNEQFF.

This chain joins TRBV28 and TRBJ2-1; no firm D call. Germline V CDR1 and CDR2: MDHEN, SYDVKM. This CDR3 contains 14 residues. V was trimmed by 7 bases and J by 1 base, leaving 11 bases between them. The DNA of the CDR3 is TGTGCCAGCATCCCACTACCATCCTACAATGAGCAGTTCTTC. This codes for CASIPLPSYNEQFF. The full variable domain, with the rest looked up from reference TRBV28 and TRBJ2-1, is DVKVTQSSRYLVKRTGEKVFLECVQDMDHENMFWYRQDPGLGLRLIYFSYDVKMKEKGDIPEGYSVSREKKERFSLILESASTNQTSMYLCASIPLPSYNEQFFGPGTRLTVL.

The chain is built from TRBV2 and TRBJ2-3; D may be TRBD1 or TRBD2 (5 bases each). The CDR3 is 16 residues long. Deletions cut 6 bases from V and 0 bases from J, with 16 bases between. From germline, CDR1 is SNHLY and CDR2 FYNNEI. The CDR3 nucleotides are TGTGCCAGCAGCCCCAGGGAAGCGGTTAGCACAGATACGCAGTATTTT. It specifies CASSPREAVSTDTQYF.

CDR3: CASSAQGTRVQETQYF. The CDR3 nucleotides are TGTGCCAGCAGCGCCCAGGGAACTAGGGTCCAAGAGACCCAGTACTTC. The chain joins TRBV7-2 to TRBJ2-5, with D possibly being TRBD1 or TRBD2 (5 bases each). The germline CDR1 and CDR2 sequences are SGHTA and FQGNSA. There are 16 residues in the CDR3. Trimming removed 5 bases from V and 1 base from J, with 17 bases in between.

The chain is built from TRBV18 and TRBJ2-6, with D possibly being TRBD2 (6 bases). This CDR3 spans 16 amino acids. The V gene's germline CDR1 is KGHSH and CDR2 LQKENI. V lost 6 bases to trimming and J lost 2 bases, with 14 bases between them. Here the CDR3 DNA reads TGTGCCAGCTCCCTTCCGGGGGTGGCTGGGGCCAACGTCCTGACTTTC. It encodes CASSLPGVAGANVLTF.

This sequence joins TRBV6-5 and TRBJ2-7, with TRBD1 as a possible D gene (7 bases). The CDR3 extends over 14 amino acids. V gave up 2 bases and J gave up 6 bases, with 14 bases separating them. Germline CDR1 is MNHEY and CDR2 is SVGAGI. The CDR3 DNA sequence: TGTGCCAGCAGTTACCCAAGACAGGGAGGCGAGCAGTACTTC. Amino acids: CASSYPRQGGEQYF.

This clonotype was seen repeatedly, ten times or more. V is TRBV29-1 and J is TRBJ2-3; TRBD2 matches 7 bases. V shed 8 bases and J 8 bases; nucleotides not matched to a gene: 10. The germline V gene has CDR1 SQVTM and CDR2 ANQGSEA. The CDR3 is 12 residues long. In DNA form, the CDR3 reads TGCAGCTCCCAGACTAGCTGGGGTACGCAGTATTTT. Amino acid sequence: CSSQTSWGTQYF.

The rearrangement uses TRBV4-3 and TRBJ2-7; tentatively, D is TRBD1 (5 bases). V dropped 0 bases and J dropped 4 bases, with 13 bases sitting between them. The CDR3 spans 15 residues. Germline values: CDR1 LGHNA, CDR2 YSLEER. For the CDR3, the DNA is TGCGCCAGCAGCCAAGAATATGACAGCATATACGAGCAGTACTTC. It codes for CASSQEYDSIYEQYF.

This clonotype appeared a few times. The J gene is TRBJ2-2, the V gene TRBV29-1; D is tentatively TRBD1 or TRBD2 (5 bases each). This CDR3 is built from 14 residues. Trimming cost V 7 bases and J 2 bases, with 14 bases left between them. Germline V gene sequence: CDR1 SQVTM, CDR2 ANQGSEA. The CDR3 sequence: CSGVGTINTGELFF. The CDR3 DNA is TGCAGCGGGGTAGGGACGATTAACACCGGGGAGCTGTTTTTT.

This clonotype came up a few times. This sequence joins TRBV19 and TRBJ2-2; 8 nucleotides align to TRBD1. The trim removed 10 bases at V and 4 bases at J, leaving 5 bases unmatched. In germline, CDR1 is LNHDA, CDR2 SQIVND (reference sequence). This CDR3 contains 13 residues. The CDR3 loop reads CATTTGGTGELFF. The DNA of the CDR3 is TGTGCCACTACCACAGGGGGCACCGGGGAGCTGTTTTTT.

This chain uses TRBV20-1 with TRBJ2-3; TRBD1 might be the D (5 bases). Germline CDR1 DFQATT, CDR2 SNEGSKA (reference sequence). This CDR3 contains 14 residues. V lost 2 bases, J lost 8 bases, and 17 bases lay in between. The CDR3 bases are TGCAGTGCTAGATCGGCAGAAAAACAGGCTACGCAGTATTTT. It specifies CSARSAEKQATQYF.